This TCR beta chain was profiled in a study of monozygotic twins with inflammatory bowel disease. From the 5' RACE reads, TCRdb lists one entry per CDR3 protein and no DNA. The repertoire table contains around 200,000 distinct CDR3 sequences. Germline loops: CDR1 SQVTM, CDR2 ANQGSEA. This CDR3 is built from 11 residues. The sequencing input was blood. The rearrangement uses TRBV29-1 and TRBJ1-2; TCRdb picks TRBD1, but there is no DNA to check that call. The clonotype originates from a human donor with ulcerative colitis or Crohn's disease, or a healthy co-twin of an affected twin (not recorded which). The CDR3: CSVQGSRGYTF.